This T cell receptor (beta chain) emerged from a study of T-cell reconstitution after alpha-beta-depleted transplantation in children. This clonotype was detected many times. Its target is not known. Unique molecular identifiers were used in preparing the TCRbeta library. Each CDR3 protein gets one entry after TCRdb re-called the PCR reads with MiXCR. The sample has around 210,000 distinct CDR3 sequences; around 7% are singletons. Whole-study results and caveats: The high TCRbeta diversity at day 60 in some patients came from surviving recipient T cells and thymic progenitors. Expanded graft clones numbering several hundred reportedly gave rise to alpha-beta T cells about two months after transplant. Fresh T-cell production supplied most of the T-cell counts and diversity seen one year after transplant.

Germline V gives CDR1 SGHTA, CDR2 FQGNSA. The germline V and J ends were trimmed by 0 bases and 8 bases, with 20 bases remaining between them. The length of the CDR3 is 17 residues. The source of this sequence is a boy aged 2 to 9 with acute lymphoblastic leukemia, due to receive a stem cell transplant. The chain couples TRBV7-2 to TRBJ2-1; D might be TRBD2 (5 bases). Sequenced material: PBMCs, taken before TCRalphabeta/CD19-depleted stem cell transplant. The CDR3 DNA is TGTGCCAGCAGCTTAGCGCTCGGAGGTGCCCCGGCGCATGAGCAGTTCTTC. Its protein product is CASSLALGGAPAHEQFF.